What follows is one T cell receptor (beta chain) and its context. The antigen is undetermined. There were likely unrecorded immune exposures, though donors were nominally healthy when sampled. This sample stems from a study of cytomegalovirus exposure and HLA in healthy donors. Study-level points and caveats: As was reported, the HLA-A and HLA-B alleles of most subjects were accurately predicted from TCR beta sequences. A later analysis showed HLA-associated TCR beta chains outstripping equally common others in clonal expansion.

The PCR made use of 60 Vbeta and 13 Jbeta primers. In the study's own analysis: Per a later analysis, the number of unique TCR beta chains was around 80 million, of which roughly 11 million were shared. The assay was immunoSEQ multiplex PCR, and TCRdb's table has in-frame clones only and misses some. The V and J calls and clone size were taken over from that table, and D and trimming were inferred from the DNA. The table lists about 140,000 clones, around 80% of them singletons. Sequenced sample: PBMCs. This clonotype was sampled from a man aged 40-50 years in good health and CMV-seropositive.

CDR3 sequence: CAGSDWEGTEAFF. Here the CDR3 DNA reads TGTGCCGGTTCGGACTGGGAGGGCACTGAAGCTTTCTTT. V and J are TRBV2 and TRBJ1-1, with unresolved D. Deletions cut 11 bases from V and 4 bases from J, with 17 bases between. The CDR3 length is 13 residues. Germline V lookup: CDR1 SNHLY, CDR2 FYNNEI.